This T cell receptor beta chain comes out of a study of regulatory T cells in long-lasting Graves disease (dated by TCRdb to the early 2020s). Study-wide context: To count as having persistent Graves' disease, a patient had to have received antithyroid drug treatment for over 5 years with TSH receptor autoantibodies remaining persistently positive. Patients with persistent Graves' disease were compared with patients with newly diagnosed Graves' disease using TCR sequencing and RNA sequencing of peripheral blood. The study was conducted in China and was registered as a clinical trial. A total of roughly 33 samples were covered by TCR sequencing, comprising some 13 persistent and about 20 newly diagnosed Graves' disease patients. Antithyroid drugs had been taken for about 10.3 years on average by persistent Graves' disease patients in the clinical cohort.

CDR1 and CDR2 were assigned from the germline V gene as SGHRS and YFSETQ. Taken from cysteine to phenylalanine, the CDR3 has 15 residues. The sequence is cut down to CDR3 DNA, 45 bases in frame from base 1. Trimming removed 4 bases from V and 7 bases from J, leaving 15 bases between the germline ends. The paper's findings and limits, for the study overall: The study examined only peripheral blood because the primary lesion, thyroid tissue, could not be accessed. Only the TCR beta chain was sequenced and analyzed. A larger number of public clonotypes was shared among persistent patients (about 2,700) than among newly diagnosed patients (more than 850). TRBV28, TRBJ1-2 and TRBJ2-5 were preferentially used in persistent disease, while TRBV20-1 and TRBJ2-1 were favored in newly diagnosed disease. Compared with newly diagnosed patients, persistent Graves' disease patients had lower TCR Shannon entropy and fewer highly expanded clones, which suggests clonal expansion. The authors acknowledged the small sample size as a limitation that may reduce accuracy.

The intended sense of this specimen's time point label: persistent/refractory GD, antithyroid drugs over 5 years with positive TRAb. For both TCR sequencing and RNA sequencing, RNA was extracted from PBMCs using TRIzol. Graves' disease was diagnosed according to American Thyroid Association guidelines. The patients came from an endocrinology department in Xi'an, China. From each patient, roughly 9 milliliters of peripheral blood was collected into an EDTA anticoagulant tube. PBMCs were isolated by Ficoll Paque Plus density gradient separation without further T cell sorting. An Agilent 2100 Bioanalyzer and agarose gel were used to check RNA quality, and a NanoDrop 2000 was used to measure RNA concentration. The library relied on multiplex PCR. Sequencer: Illumina HiSeq 4000. iRepertoire HTBI primers and Arm-PCR amplification of CDR3 regions were used to construct TCR beta libraries. Before sequencing, the PCR products went through gel purification. For the original study's pipeline: Gene usage analysis of CDR3 amino acid clonotypes used the approximately 62 TRBV and 12 to 15 TRBJ segments found across samples. Filtered high-quality paired reads were merged into contigs using COPE and FqMerger. Contigs were aligned with BLAST to IMGT TRBV, TRBD and TRBJ reference genes, and CDR3 was defined per IMGT. Highly expanded clones were defined as clonotypes with a frequency above 0.1%. Shannon entropy was used to measure repertoire diversity, and the Gini coefficient was used to measure V-J evenness. A clonotype found in more than one individual was treated as public. TCRdb trimmed public reads at Q25 via fastp, called clones via MiXCR and kept in-frame beta chains. Under each unique CDR3 protein, matching rows form one entry showing the most common genes and DNA. What appears here as the V and J calls and clone size reflects TCRdb's work, not the paper's. The table for this sample lists roughly 450,000 distinct CDR3 sequences; roughly 22% of them were counted only once. Together, the top ten hold less than 15% of the sample.

This clonotype has just a few counts. This clone's antigen is unknown. The input lacks base qualities; no much larger clone sits a single base away. This specimen consisted of peripheral blood mononuclear cells (PBMCs), obtained when the disease was refractory, from a patient treated with antithyroid drugs. The TCR sequence derives from a female donor with Graves disease. The sequence links TRBV5-1 to TRBJ1-6; the D region possibly corresponds to TRBD1 (6 bases align). CDR3 region: CASSPNRDRNSPLHF. The nucleotide sequence reads as follows: TGCGCCAGCAGCCCCAACCGCGACAGGAATTCACCCCTCCACTTT. Reference TRBV5-1 and TRBJ1-6 proteins supply the regions before and after the CDR3; the full variable domain is: KAGVTQTPRYLIKTRGQQVTLSCSPISGHRSVSWYQQTPGQGLQFLFEYFSETQRNKGNFPGRFSGRQFSNSRSEMNVSTLELGDSALYLCASSPNRDRNSPLHFGNGTRLTVT.